A single sample gave rise to the 18 T cell receptor beta chains below, sequenced in a study of T cells in localized non-small cell lung cancer. Clones were sequenced by immunoSEQ multiplex PCR, and TCRdb holds only the in-frame ones, with some missing. This table holds 35,000 to 40,000 clones, around 94% found once. The sequences come from peripheral blood, collected before any cancer treatment. All receptors derive from a female donor of 60 years or more with stage I lung adenocarcinoma.

This sequence joins TRBV2 and TRBJ2-2; no firm D call. The germline CDR1 and CDR2 sequences are SNHLY and FYNNEI. Trimming removed 3 bases at V and 2 bases at J, with 10 bases between. CDR3 length equals 15 residues. The CDR3 sequence is CASSEYRLNTGELFF. The DNA for the CDR3 is TGTGCCAGCAGTGAGTATAGGCTCAACACCGGGGAGCTGTTTTTT.

This chain joins TRBV6-6 and TRBJ1-5; D unresolved. The CDR3 sequence is 14 residues long. Germline V lookup: CDR1 MNHNY, CDR2 SVGAGI (reference sequence). V lost 2 bases and J 2 bases, leaving 7 bases between the germline ends. The CDR3 region is CASSYLGRNQPQHF. Written as DNA, the CDR3 is TGTGCCAGCAGTTACCTGGGCCGCAATCAGCCCCAGCATTTT.

The count of this clone is one. The rearrangement joins TRBV5-6 to TRBJ2-3, with 13 bases identical to TRBD2. The junction had 3 bases not matched to a gene; V was cut back by 2 bases and J by 0 bases. The CDR3 is made up of 17 amino acids. Germline V gives CDR1 SGHDT, CDR2 YYEEEE. Written as DNA, the CDR3 is TGTGCCAGCAGCTTCCGGACTAGCGGGGGTAGCACAGATACGCAGTATTTT. It is translated as CASSFRTSGGSTDTQYF.

The V call is TRBV5-5, the J call TRBJ1-6, with unresolved D. Trimming took 0 bases from V and 10 from J, leaving 14 bases between them. This CDR3 has 15 amino acids. Germline assignment: CDR1 SGHKS and CDR2 YYEKEE (reference sequence). The CDR3 sequence: CASSLGVGRTSPLHF. In nucleotides, the CDR3 is TGTGCCAGCAGCTTGGGTGTGGGCAGGACCTCACCCCTCCACTTT.

The rearrangement joins TRBV19 to TRBJ1-5; the D gene is possibly TRBD1 (6 bases). Trimming removed 5 bases from V and 9 bases from J, with 14 bases in between. Germline loops: CDR1 LNHDA, CDR2 SQIVND (reference sequence). The CDR3 covers 13 residues. The CDR3 sequence is CASSDTGFRPQHF. The CDR3 nucleotides read TGTGCCAGTAGTGATACAGGGTTTCGGCCCCAGCATTTT. The entire variable domain, with the rest obtained from reference TRBV19 and TRBJ1-5, is as follows: DGGITQSPKYLFRKEGQNVTLSCEQNLNHDAMYWYRQDPGQGLRLIYYSQIVNDFQKGDIAEGYSVSREKKESFPLTVTSAQKNPTAFYLCASSDTGFRPQHFGDGTRLSIL.

The V call is TRBV4-2, the J call TRBJ1-5, with a tentative D call TRBD1 (5 bases). V was clipped by 5 bases and J by 1 base, with 18 bases between them. There are 17 residues in the CDR3. The V gene's germline CDR1 is LGHNA and CDR2 YNFKEQ. The CDR3: CASSSPWTGGSNQPQHF. As DNA, the CDR3 is TGTGCCAGCAGCTCCCCCTGGACGGGGGGAAGCAATCAGCCCCAGCATTTT.

The gene calls are TRBV7-9 and TRBJ1-4; no firm D call. Trimming removed 3 bases from V and 3 bases from J, with 14 bases in between. This CDR3 comprises 16 residues. Germline V gives CDR1 SEHNR, CDR2 FQNEAQ (reference sequence). The chain's CDR3 is CASSLLEGKANEKLFF. CDR3 DNA: TGTGCCAGCAGCTTGCTGGAGGGAAAGGCTAATGAAAAACTGTTTTTT.

V usage is TRBV4-1 and J usage is TRBJ1-2; D possibly corresponds to TRBD1 (5 bases). V was pared by 2 bases and J by 1 base, with 8 bases between. The germline CDR1 and CDR2 sequences are MGHRA and YSYEKL. The length of the CDR3 is 14 residues. As DNA, the CDR3 is TGCGCCAGCAGCCAACCAGGGTTTAACTATGGCTACACCTTC. It specifies CASSQPGFNYGYTF.

The chain uses TRBV5-6 and TRBJ2-7; the match to TRBD1 covers 7 bases. This CDR3 comprises 12 residues. Germline CDR1 SGHDT, CDR2 YYEEEE. The V and J ends lost 4 bases and 13 bases, in that order; junction bases with no gene match: 11. CDR3 protein: CASSRQGPLVYF. CDR3 in DNA: TGTGCCAGCAGCCGACAGGGACCCCTTGTATACTTC.

The J gene is TRBJ1-3, the V gene TRBV5-1; a possible D gene is TRBD1 (5 bases). The CDR3 is 16 residues long. Trimming took 0 bases from V and 4 from J, leaving 14 bases between them. Germline V gene sequence: CDR1 SGHRS, CDR2 YFSETQ. CDR3 DNA: TGCGCCAGCAGCTTGGCCGGGACGGTGAGAGGAAACACCATATATTTT. This sequence encodes CASSLAGTVRGNTIYF.

This chain connects TRBV7-9 to TRBJ1-1; D possibly corresponds to TRBD1 (6 bases). This CDR3 comprises 15 residues. Germline CDR1 and CDR2: SEHNR and FQNEAQ (reference sequence). Between the trimmed V and J ends, which lost 5 bases and 2 bases, there was a span of 15 bases. The CDR3 here is CASSATGRLNTEAFF. The CDR3 DNA is TGTGCCAGCAGCGCCACAGGGAGGTTAAACACTGAAGCTTTCTTT.

The rearrangement joins TRBV18 to TRBJ1-4; a weak D match, TRBD1 (5 bases). The CDR3 spans 14 residues. Germline values: CDR1 KGHSH, CDR2 LQKENI. Trimming removed 0 bases from V and 7 bases from J, with 9 bases in between. CDR3 amino acids: CASSPPGGVEKLFF. The CDR3 nucleotides read TGTGCCAGCTCACCACCGGGGGGTGTTGAAAAACTGTTTTTT.

The chain has TRBV7-2 and TRBJ2-1; D might be TRBD2 (6 bases). CDR1 and CDR2 (germline): SGHTA, FQGNSA. The CDR3 has 12 residues. The V end was cut by 1 base, the J end by 15 bases, with 13 bases between. The CDR3: CASSLGASGGFF. CDR3 in DNA: TGTGCCAGCAGCTTAGGGGCCTCCGGGGGGTTCTTC.

The rearrangement joins TRBV5-1 to TRBJ2-5, with 8 bases aligning to TRBD2. The CDR3 runs 15 residues. Germline CDR1 is SGHRS and CDR2 is YFSETQ. V trimming: 4 bases; J trimming: 2 bases; junction bases outside the gene matches: 7. This CDR3 is CASSRPGGAQETQYF. For the CDR3, the DNA is TGCGCCAGCAGCCGTCCGGGAGGGGCGCAAGAGACCCAGTACTTC.

J is TRBJ2-7 and V is TRBV4-1; 14 nucleotides agree with TRBD2. V shed 1 base, J shed 4 bases, and the junction held 0 bases outside the gene matches. The CDR3 totals 15 residues. The germline CDR1 and CDR2 sequences are MGHRA and YSYEKL. CDR3 amino acids: CASSQGLAGGYEQYV. Written as DNA, the CDR3 is TGCGCCAGCAGCCAAGGACTAGCGGGGGGGTACGAGCAGTACGTC.

Written as DNA, the CDR3 is TGCGCCAGCAGCTTGGGAGGCTCCTCTATACTTCAAGAGACCCAGTACTTC. Protein sequence: CASSLGGSSILQETQYF. V gene TRBV5-1 combines with J gene TRBJ2-5; D gene unclear. The CDR3 sequence is 17 residues long. Germline assignment: CDR1 SGHRS and CDR2 YFSETQ. The V and J ends lost 0 bases and 2 bases respectively, with 17 bases between them.

The chain is built from TRBV5-1 and TRBJ1-2; D call uncertain. The CDR3 is 14 amino acids. From germline, CDR1 is SGHRS and CDR2 YFSETQ. The V and J ends lost 1 base and 2 bases respectively, with 9 bases between them. CDR3 protein: CASSLSHLNYGYTF. CDR3 bases: TGCGCCAGCAGCTTGTCCCACCTGAACTATGGCTACACCTTC.

This clone was seen once. The rearrangement joins TRBV5-1 to TRBJ1-4; D may be TRBD1 (5 bases). Germline values: CDR1 SGHRS, CDR2 YFSETQ. This CDR3 contains 14 residues. V was shortened by 4 bases and J by 7 bases, with 14 bases between the two germline ends. The CDR3 nucleotides are TGCGCCAGCAGCATCATGGGGCGTAGTGAAAAACTGTTTTTT. It encodes CASSIMGRSEKLFF.